Presented here are 16 T cell receptor beta chains from one specimen sequenced in a study of T cell changes during pregnancy in multiple sclerosis. The repertoire was sequenced with immunoSEQ multiplex PCR; TCRdb's copy has only in-frame clones and lacks some. The sample includes approximately 46,000 clones, 80% to 90% seen only once; the top ten take roughly 1.2%. The sample consisted of CD4+ T cells from peripheral blood mononuclear cells, taken after pregnancy. All receptors derive from a female donor with multiple sclerosis, enrolled in a pregnancy study.

This chain joins TRBV5-4 and TRBJ1-1, with D uncertain. Trimming stripped 1 base from V and 0 bases from J, with 7 bases between. The CDR3 length is 14 residues. Germline CDR1 and CDR2: SGHNT and YYREEE (reference sequence). The CDR3 DNA reads TGTGCCAGCAGCTTGTTCTCGGTGAACACTGAAGCTTTCTTT. The encoded protein is CASSLFSVNTEAFF.

This clone appeared a single time. The rearrangement joins TRBV28 to TRBJ2-5; 10 bases map to TRBD1. V lost 3 bases, J lost 6 bases, and 7 bases stayed unmatched. The germline CDR1 and CDR2 sequences are MDHEN and SYDVKM. The CDR3 sequence is 15 residues long. CDR3 coding DNA: TGTGCCAGCAGTTTGGGTGGACAGGGGGAAAAGACCCAGTACTTC. This sequence encodes CASSLGGQGEKTQYF.

This clone was counted between two and nine times. V usage is TRBV4-2 and J usage is TRBJ2-5; TRBD2 is a possible D gene (5 bases). The germline gives CDR1 LGHNA, CDR2 YNFKEQ. The CDR3 length is 12 residues. Trimming cost V 6 bases and J 5 bases, with 10 bases left between them. The chain's CDR3 is CASRGGSETQYF. The DNA for the CDR3 is TGTGCCAGCAGAGGAGGATCCGAGACCCAGTACTTC.

This chain links TRBV7-6 with TRBJ2-5; 7 positions match TRBD2. The junction had 8 bases not matched to a gene; V was cut back by 2 bases and J by 11 bases. This CDR3 spans 13 amino acids. Germline V gene data show CDR1 as SGHVS and CDR2 as FNYEAQ. CDR3 in DNA: TGTGCCAGCAGCTTAAGCGGGACTCAAGAGCAGTACTTC. Translation gives CASSLSGTQEQYF.

This sequence joins TRBV28 and TRBJ2-1; 10 bases match TRBD2. Trimming cost V 3 bases and J 9 bases; bases outside gene matches: 8. The germline gives CDR1 MDHEN, CDR2 SYDVKM. CDR3 length: 15 amino acids. The CDR3 sequence: CASSFPLAGAGEQFF. DNA for the CDR3: TGTGCCAGCAGTTTTCCCCTAGCGGGAGCTGGTGAGCAGTTCTTC.

The V and J genes are TRBV5-1 and TRBJ2-3; D is unresolved. The CDR3 is made up of 13 amino acids. V was cut by 0 bases and J by 6 bases, with 8 bases left in between. Germline loops: CDR1 SGHRS, CDR2 YFSETQ. The CDR3 spells CASSLEVRDTQYF. CDR3 DNA sequence: TGCGCCAGCAGCTTGGAGGTGAGGGATACGCAGTATTTT.

The V and J genes are TRBV5-6 and TRBJ2-2, with TRBD1 identical over 8 bases. The CDR3 is made up of 16 amino acids. Per germline, CDR1 SGHDT and CDR2 YYEEEE. The junction had 7 bases not matched to a gene; V was cut back by 3 bases and J by 3 bases. The CDR3 nucleotides are TGTGCCAGCAGCTCCTGGACAGGGAGGTACACCGGGGAGCTGTTTTTT. Translating it yields CASSSWTGRYTGELFF.

This chain links TRBV7-9 with TRBJ2-7, with D possibly TRBD1 on 6 matching bases. V lost 5 bases and J lost 2, with 16 bases in between. The CDR3 spans 15 residues. CDR1 and CDR2 (germline): SEHNR, FQNEAQ (reference sequence). The CDR3 is CASSQEQGATYEQYF. CDR3 in DNA: TGTGCCAGCAGCCAAGAACAGGGTGCGACCTACGAGCAGTACTTC.

This chain connects TRBV30 to TRBJ2-7; 7 bases align to TRBD1. The CDR3 covers 14 residues. The V segment lost 3 bases and the J segment 1 base; nucleotides outside the gene matches: 6. Looked up from germline, CDR1 is GTSNPN and CDR2 is SVGIG (reference sequence). CDR3: CAWRIRGQSYEQYF. In DNA form, the CDR3 reads TGTGCCTGGAGAATCAGGGGACAGTCCTACGAGCAGTACTTC.

The chain combines TRBV27 with TRBJ1-5; maybe TRBD1 (6 bases). CDR3 length equals 15 residues. Trimming pared 0 bases from V and 7 bases from J, leaving 13 bases between. CDR1 is MNHEY and CDR2 is SMNVEV in the germline V gene (reference sequence). CDR3 bases: TGTGCCAGCAGTTTATCAAGGGGGTCTGGACAGCCCCAGCATTTT. Amino acid sequence: CASSLSRGSGQPQHF.

A single count supports this clone. The chain joins TRBV7-2 to TRBJ2-7, with 11 bases that match TRBD2. V trimming: 5 bases; J trimming: 4 bases; junction bases outside the gene matches: 7. Germline V gene lookup returns CDR1 SGHTA and CDR2 FQGNSA. The CDR3 spans 15 residues. As DNA, the CDR3 is TGTGCCAGCAGCCGGAGACTAGCGGGACCTTACGAGCAGTACTTC. Protein product: CASSRRLAGPYEQYF.

This chain connects TRBV28 to TRBJ2-1; D is uncertain. This CDR3 is 13 amino acids long. V gave up 5 bases and J gave up 3 bases, with 8 bases separating them. The germline V gene has CDR1 MDHEN and CDR2 SYDVKM. The CDR3 here is CASSPDYYNEQFF. The CDR3, as DNA: TGTGCCAGCAGTCCAGATTACTACAATGAGCAGTTCTTC.

This sequence joins TRBV4-2 and TRBJ2-5; 7 nucleotides align to TRBD2. J was trimmed by 1 base and V by 4 bases; bases with no gene match: 6. The CDR3 covers 15 residues. Germline values: CDR1 LGHNA, CDR2 YNFKEQ. The CDR3 sequence is CASSRASGAQETQYF. CDR3 bases: TGTGCCAGCAGCCGAGCGAGCGGGGCCCAAGAGACCCAGTACTTC.

This chain uses TRBV7-2 with TRBJ2-5; maybe TRBD2 (8 bases). V dropped 3 bases and J dropped 4 bases, with 15 bases sitting between them. Germline V gene sequence: CDR1 SGHTA, CDR2 FQGNSA. The CDR3 contains 15 residues. This CDR3 is CASSFGQAGGETQYF. As DNA, the CDR3 is TGTGCCAGCAGCTTTGGACAGGCGGGGGGAGAGACCCAGTACTTC.

The gene calls are TRBV7-2 and TRBJ2-7; TRBD1 might be the D (6 bases). Per germline, CDR1 SGHTA and CDR2 FQGNSA. This CDR3 comprises 17 residues. Trimming removed 3 bases at V and 3 bases at J, with 21 bases between. DNA of the CDR3: TGTGCCAGCAGCTTCAGAAGCACCGGGACACACTACTACGAGCAGTACTTC. Protein product: CASSFRSTGTHYYEQYF.

The chain has TRBV7-2 and TRBJ2-7; TRBD1 matches 8 bases. This CDR3 contains 15 residues. Per germline, CDR1 SGHTA and CDR2 FQGNSA. V was pared by 7 bases and J by 4 bases, with 12 bases of the junction left unmatched. CDR3 protein: CASTAGDRRSYEQYF. The DNA of the CDR3 is TGTGCCAGCACGGCCGGGGACAGGAGATCTTACGAGCAGTACTTC.